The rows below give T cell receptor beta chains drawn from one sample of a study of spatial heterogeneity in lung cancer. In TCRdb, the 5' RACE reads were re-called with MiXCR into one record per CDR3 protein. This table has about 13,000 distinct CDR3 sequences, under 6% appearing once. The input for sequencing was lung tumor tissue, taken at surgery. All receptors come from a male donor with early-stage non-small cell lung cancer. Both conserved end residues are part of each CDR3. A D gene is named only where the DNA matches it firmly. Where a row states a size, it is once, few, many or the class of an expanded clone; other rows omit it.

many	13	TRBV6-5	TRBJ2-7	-	CASSYDGTYEQYF	TGTGCCAGCAGTTACGATGGGACCTACGAGCAGTACTTC
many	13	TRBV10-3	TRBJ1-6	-	CAISLDPNSPLHF	TGTGCCATCAGTCTAGACCCGAATTCACCCCTCCACTTT
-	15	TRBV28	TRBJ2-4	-	CASRPDSYRGNIQYF	TGTGCCAGCAGACCCGACTCCTACCGAGGGAACATTCAGTACTTC
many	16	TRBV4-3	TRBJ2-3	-	CASSQWRGYGTDTQYF	TGCGCCAGCAGCCAATGGCGGGGTTACGGCACAGATACGCAGTATTTT
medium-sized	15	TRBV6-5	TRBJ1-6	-	CASSYSGGVHSPLHF	TGTGCCAGCAGTTACTCGGGGGGAGTGCATTCACCCCTCCACTTT
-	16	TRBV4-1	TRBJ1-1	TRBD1	CASSRLTGGSGTEAFF	TGCGCCAGCAGCCGACTGACAGGGGGATCGGGCACTGAAGCTTTCTTT
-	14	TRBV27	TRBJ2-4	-	CASSLAGHENIQYF	TGTGCCAGCAGTTTGGCAGGGCACGAAAACATTCAGTACTTC
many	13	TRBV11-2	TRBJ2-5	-	CASSRGTQETQYF	TGTGCCAGCAGCCGAGGGACCCAAGAGACCCAGTACTTC
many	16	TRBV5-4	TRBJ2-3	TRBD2	CASSLVLAGGRDTQYF	TGTGCCAGCAGCTTGGTACTAGCGGGGGGGCGAGATACGCAGTATTTT
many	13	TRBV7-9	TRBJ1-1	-	CASSYGMNTEAFF	TGTGCCAGCAGTTATGGGATGAACACTGAAGCTTTCTTT
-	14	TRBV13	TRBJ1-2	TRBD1	CASSSSQGYYGYTF	TGTGCCAGCAGCTCCTCACAGGGGTACTATGGCTACACCTTC
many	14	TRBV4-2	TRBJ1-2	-	CASSQAPTDYGYTF	TGTGCCAGCAGCCAAGCGCCGACCGATTATGGCTACACCTTC
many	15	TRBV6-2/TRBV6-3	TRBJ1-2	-	CASSYPHADLYGYTF	TGTGCCAGCAGTTACCCCCATGCAGACCTCTATGGCTACACCTTC
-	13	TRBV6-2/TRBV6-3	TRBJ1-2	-	CASTLTIHYGYTF	TGTGCCAGCACTCTGACGATTCACTATGGCTACACCTTC
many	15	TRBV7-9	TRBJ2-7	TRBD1	CASSTPGQGFGEQYF	TGTGCCAGCAGCACCCCCGGACAGGGGTTCGGGGAGCAGTACTTC
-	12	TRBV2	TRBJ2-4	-	CASNDDQNIQYF	TGTGCCAGCAACGACGATCAAAACATTCAGTACTTC
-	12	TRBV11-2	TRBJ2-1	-	CASSLGYNEQFF	TGTGCCAGCAGCTTAGGCTACAATGAGCAGTTCTTC
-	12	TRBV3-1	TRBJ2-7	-	CASSQVTDEQYF	TGTGCCAGCAGCCAAGTTACGGACGAGCAGTACTTC
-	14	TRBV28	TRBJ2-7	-	CASSLLDTAYEQYF	TGTGCCAGCAGTTTACTAGATACCGCTTACGAGCAGTACTTC
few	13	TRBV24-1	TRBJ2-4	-	CATSDATGYIQYF	TGTGCCACCAGTGACGCCACAGGGTACATTCAGTACTTC
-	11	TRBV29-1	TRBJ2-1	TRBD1	CSVNRGNEQFF	TGCAGCGTTAACAGGGGTAATGAGCAGTTCTTC
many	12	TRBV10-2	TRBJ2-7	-	CASSQSRYEQYF	TGCGCCAGCAGCCAGAGTAGGTACGAGCAGTACTTC